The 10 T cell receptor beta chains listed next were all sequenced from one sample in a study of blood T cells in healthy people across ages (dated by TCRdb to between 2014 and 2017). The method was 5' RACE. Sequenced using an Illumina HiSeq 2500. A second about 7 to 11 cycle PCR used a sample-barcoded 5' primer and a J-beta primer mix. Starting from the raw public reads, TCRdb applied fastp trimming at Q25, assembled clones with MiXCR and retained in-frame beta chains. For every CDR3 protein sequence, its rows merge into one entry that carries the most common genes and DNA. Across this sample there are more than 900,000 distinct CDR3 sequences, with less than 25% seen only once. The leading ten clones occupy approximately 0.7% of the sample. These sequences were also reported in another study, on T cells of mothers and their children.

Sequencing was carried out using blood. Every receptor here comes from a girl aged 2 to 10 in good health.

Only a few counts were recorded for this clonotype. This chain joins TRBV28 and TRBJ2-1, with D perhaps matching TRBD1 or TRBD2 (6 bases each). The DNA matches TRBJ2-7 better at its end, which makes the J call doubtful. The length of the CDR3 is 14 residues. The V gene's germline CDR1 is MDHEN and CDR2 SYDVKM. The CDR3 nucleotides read TGTGCCAGCAGTTTGCACGGGGGCTTCTCCGAGCAGTACTTC. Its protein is CASSLHGGFSEQYF.

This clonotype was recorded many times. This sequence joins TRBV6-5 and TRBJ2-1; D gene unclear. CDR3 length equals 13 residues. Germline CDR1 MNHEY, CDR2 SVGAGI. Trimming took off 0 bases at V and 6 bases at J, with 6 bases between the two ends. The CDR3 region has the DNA TGTGCCAGCAGTTACTCGAGAGGCAATGAGCAGTTCTTC. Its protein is CASSYSRGNEQFF.

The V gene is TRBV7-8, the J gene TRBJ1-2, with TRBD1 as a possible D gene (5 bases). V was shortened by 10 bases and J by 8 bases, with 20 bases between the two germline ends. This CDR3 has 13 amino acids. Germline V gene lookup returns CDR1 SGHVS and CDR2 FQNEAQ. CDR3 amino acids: CATIALEGRGYTF. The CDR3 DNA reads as TGTGCCACCATCGCTCTCGAGGGGCGAGGCTACACCTTC. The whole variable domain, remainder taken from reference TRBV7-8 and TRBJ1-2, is GAGVSQSPRYKVAKRGQDVALRCDPISGHVSLFWYQQALGQGPEFLTYFQNEAQLDKSGLPSDRFFAERPEGSVSTLKIQRTQQEDSAVYLCATIALEGRGYTFGSGTRLTVV.

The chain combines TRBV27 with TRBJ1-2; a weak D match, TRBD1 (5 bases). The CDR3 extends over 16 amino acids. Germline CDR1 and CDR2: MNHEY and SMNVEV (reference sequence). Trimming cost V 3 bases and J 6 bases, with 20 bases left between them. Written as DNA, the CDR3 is TGTGCCAGCAGTTTTTTGGGGCCGACGAGGTTCCATGGCTACACCTTC. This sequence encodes CASSFLGPTRFHGYTF.

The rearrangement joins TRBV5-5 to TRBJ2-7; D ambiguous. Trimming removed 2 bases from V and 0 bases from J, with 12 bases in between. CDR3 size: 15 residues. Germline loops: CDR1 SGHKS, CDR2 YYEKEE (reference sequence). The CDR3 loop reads CASSLLAQSSYEQYF. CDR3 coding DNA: TGTGCCAGCAGCTTACTGGCACAGAGCTCCTACGAGCAGTACTTC.

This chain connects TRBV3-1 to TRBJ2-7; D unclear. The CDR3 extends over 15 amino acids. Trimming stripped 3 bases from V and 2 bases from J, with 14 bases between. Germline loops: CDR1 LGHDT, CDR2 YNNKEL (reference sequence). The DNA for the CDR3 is TGTGCCAGCAGCCACGGCCGGTTCGTTCCCTACGAGCAGTACTTC. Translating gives CASSHGRFVPYEQYF.

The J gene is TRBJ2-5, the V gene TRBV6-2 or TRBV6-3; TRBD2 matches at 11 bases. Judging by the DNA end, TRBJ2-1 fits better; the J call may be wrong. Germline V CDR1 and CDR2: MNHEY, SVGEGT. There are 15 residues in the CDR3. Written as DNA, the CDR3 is TGTGCCAGCAGTCTAACTAGCGGGGGTACGGATGAGCAGTTCTTC. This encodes CASSLTSGGTDEQFF.

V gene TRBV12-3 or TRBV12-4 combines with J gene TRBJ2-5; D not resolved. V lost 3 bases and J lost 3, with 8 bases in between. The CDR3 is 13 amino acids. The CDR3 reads CASSFWAKETQYF. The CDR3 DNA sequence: TGTGCCAGCAGTTTCTGGGCCAAAGAGACCCAGTACTTC.

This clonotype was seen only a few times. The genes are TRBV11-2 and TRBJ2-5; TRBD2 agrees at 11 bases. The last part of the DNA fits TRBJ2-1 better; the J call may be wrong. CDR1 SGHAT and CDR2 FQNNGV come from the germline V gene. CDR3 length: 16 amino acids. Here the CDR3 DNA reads TGTGCCAGCAGCTTAGGGGGACTAGCGGTATACAATGAGCAGTTCTTC. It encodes CASSLGGLAVYNEQFF.

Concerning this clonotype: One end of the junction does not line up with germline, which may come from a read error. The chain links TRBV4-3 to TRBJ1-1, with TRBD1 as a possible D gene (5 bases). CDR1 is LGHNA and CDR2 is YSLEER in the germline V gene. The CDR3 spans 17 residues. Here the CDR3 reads CASSQDRGSAGYTEAFF. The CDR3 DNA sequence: TGCGCCAGCAGTCAAGATCGGGGCAGTGCGGGGTACACTGAAGCTTTCTTT.